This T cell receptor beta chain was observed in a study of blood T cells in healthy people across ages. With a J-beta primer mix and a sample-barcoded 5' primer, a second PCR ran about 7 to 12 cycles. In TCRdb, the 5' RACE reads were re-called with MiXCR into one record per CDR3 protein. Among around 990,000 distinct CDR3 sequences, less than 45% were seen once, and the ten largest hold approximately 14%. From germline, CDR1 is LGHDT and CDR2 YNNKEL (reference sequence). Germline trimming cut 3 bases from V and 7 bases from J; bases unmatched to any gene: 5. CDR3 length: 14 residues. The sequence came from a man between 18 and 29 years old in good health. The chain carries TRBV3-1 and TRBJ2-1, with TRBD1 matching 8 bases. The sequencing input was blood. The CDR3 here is CASSHVDRVNEQFF. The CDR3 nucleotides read TGTGCCAGCAGCCACGTGGACAGGGTGAATGAGCAGTTCTTC.